The 10 T cell receptor beta chains listed next were all sequenced from one sample in a study of beta chain features in type 1 diabetes. Study findings and constraints: Moderate but significant shortening of TCRB CDR3s was recorded in all four CD4+ subsets from Type 1 diabetes patients.

Which antigens these TCRs recognize remains unknown. Isolated RNA was reverse transcribed in full, so expressed TCRB transcripts were sequenced. Sequencing was performed with immunoSEQ multiplex PCR; in TCRdb, only in-frame clones are kept and a portion is missing. The data show more than 100,000 clones, around 9% seen once. Input material: central memory CD4+ T cells from blood. The source of these receptors is a young man with type 1 diabetes.

The table lists this clone with a few counts. The chain joins TRBV18 to TRBJ2-7; D gene ambiguous. With 0 bases removed from V and 4 bases from J, the gap between germline ends came to 10 bases. The CDR3 has 14 amino acids. Germline CDR1 is KGHSH and CDR2 is LQKENI. The CDR3 region has the DNA TGTGCCAGCTCACCACCGATCGAGCCTTACGAGCAGTACTTC. This sequence encodes CASSPPIEPYEQYF.

This clone was seen more than once but under ten times. The V and J genes are TRBV29-1 and TRBJ2-5, with TRBD1 matching over 10 bases. The last part of the DNA fits TRBJ2-7 better; the J call may be wrong. The V gene's germline CDR1 is SQVTM and CDR2 ANQGSEA. The CDR3 covers 14 residues. CDR3 amino acids: CSVAYGTGDREQYF. CDR3 DNA sequence: TGCAGCGTTGCGTACGGGACAGGGGACCGCGAGCAGTACTTC.

This clone was counted between two and nine times. V and J are TRBV5-1 and TRBJ1-1; 9 nucleotides align to TRBD1. V was clipped by 4 bases and J by 0 bases; unmatched bases: 7. Germline CDR1 is SGHRS and CDR2 is YFSETQ. CDR3 size: 16 residues. In nucleotides, the CDR3 is TGCGCCAGCAGCCTAGGACAGGGGACGGTGAACACTGAAGCTTTCTTT. Protein: CASSLGQGTVNTEAFF.

This clone was seen a few times. The chain has TRBV19 and TRBJ2-7, with 7 bases fitting TRBD1. This CDR3 comprises 14 residues. V shed 3 bases, J shed 0 bases, and the junction held 2 bases outside the gene matches. Germline values: CDR1 LNHDA, CDR2 SQIVND (reference sequence). The CDR3 loop is CASSMTGFSYEQYF. The DNA for the CDR3 is TGTGCCAGTAGTATGACAGGGTTCTCCTACGAGCAGTACTTC.

This chain joins TRBV5-5 and TRBJ1-6; TRBD1 aligns across 11 bases. CDR1 and CDR2 (germline): SGHKS, YYEKEE (reference sequence). The V gene end was trimmed by 4 bases and the J gene end by 8 bases; junction bases not matched to a gene: 11. The CDR3 is 17 amino acids. CDR3 bases: TGTGCCAGCAGCCGGACAGGGGGCGCATCCGGGGATTCACCCCTCCACTTT. This gives the protein CASSRTGGASGDSPLHF.

This clone was observed a handful of times. The rearrangement uses TRBV6-5 and TRBJ1-6; 7 bases line up with TRBD1. The V segment lost 7 bases and the J segment 6 bases; nucleotides outside the gene matches: 9. The CDR3 sequence is 15 residues long. Germline V CDR1 and CDR2: MNHEY, SVGAGI. The CDR3 DNA follows: TGTGCCAGCACCAAATGGGACAGTAGTAATTCACCCCTCCACTTT. It yields the protein CASTKWDSSNSPLHF.

This clone was detected a few times. This chain joins TRBV5-1 and TRBJ2-7; perhaps TRBD1 as D (6 bases). The CDR3 has 12 amino acids. Trimming shortened V by 4 bases and J by 6 bases, and 11 bases separated the two germline ends. Germline V gene lookup returns CDR1 SGHRS and CDR2 YFSETQ. CDR3: CASSIQGAEQYF. Written as DNA, the CDR3 is TGCGCCAGCAGCATACAGGGTGCCGAGCAGTACTTC.

This clone was seen a few times. V gene TRBV5-1 combines with J gene TRBJ2-1, with D perhaps matching TRBD1 (6 bases). Trimming took 4 bases from V and 3 from J, leaving 17 bases between them. Germline loops: CDR1 SGHRS, CDR2 YFSETQ. The CDR3 is 16 amino acids. DNA of the CDR3: TGCGCCAGCAGCCCCCCAGGGGCCATTGGCTACAATGAGCAGTTCTTC. It is translated as CASSPPGAIGYNEQFF.

The CDR3 reads CASSGSGNGSPLHF. CDR3 coding DNA: TGTGCCAGCAGCGGATCGGGGAACGGCTCACCCCTCCACTTT. The chain employs TRBV28 and TRBJ1-6, with D unresolved. Germline CDR1 and CDR2: MDHEN and SYDVKM. V was cut by 6 bases and J by 10 bases, with 16 bases left in between. The CDR3 is 14 amino acids.

There are many counts of this clone. V usage is TRBV30 and J usage is TRBJ2-4, with D possibly being TRBD1 (6 bases). CDR1 GTSNPN and CDR2 SVGIG come from the germline V gene (reference sequence). V was cut by 0 bases and J by 8 bases, with 11 bases left in between. The CDR3 extends over 13 amino acids. CDR3 in DNA: TGTGCCTGGAGTGTAGGGGGATCGGACATTCAGTACTTC. Translation gives CAWSVGGSDIQYF.